This T cell receptor beta chain was observed in a study of PD-1 blockade in classical Hodgkin lymphoma. Study-wide results and caveats: Newly diagnosed patients were reported to exhibit reduced baseline TCR diversity relative to healthy donors. In CD4+ cells, TCR diversity went up significantly by C4D1, but in CD8+ cells it did not. What drove the repertoire differences, possibly disease activity or prior therapy, has not been defined.

Time point in this sample: cycle 4 day 1 (C4D1), after six to seven weeks of nivolumab. All patients experienced relapse after autologous stem cell transplantation, and brentuximab vedotin exposure was variable. This clone was picked up one time. Its antigen is unidentified. Produced via immunoSEQ multiplex PCR; TCRdb's table is partial and in-frame only. The repertoire consists of over 70,000 clones, with 90% occurring once and the leading ten covering about 2.9%. Germline-derived CDR1 and CDR2 are SQVTM and ANQGSEA. V dropped 4 bases and J dropped 6 bases, with 13 bases sitting between them. The CDR3 consists of 12 residues.

The starting material was peripheral blood mononuclear cells (PBMCs), obtained before the fourth cycle of nivolumab. This TCR derives from a human donor with classical Hodgkin lymphoma. The chain uses TRBV29-1 and TRBJ2-7; weak D call: TRBD1 (6 bases). The CDR3 coding sequence is TGCAGCGTTGTGGAGACAGGAGGCGAGCAGTACTTC. Protein product: CSVVETGGEQYF.